This T cell receptor beta chain was captured in a study of blood T cell repertoires in COVID-19. For the study at large: Researchers got acute and convalescent COVID-19 samples from the United States, Italy and Spain. PBMCs, B-cell-depleted T cells, or T cells were the source of the cDNA or gDNA that made up the material.

Authors' methods: By means of reference gene primer amplification, nucleated cell counts were estimated. Using immunoSEQ multiplex PCR, the repertoire was profiled, and TCRdb retains in-frame clones only, with some absent. From that table come the V and J calls and clone size; the DNA was used to work out D and trimming. This table has about 410,000 clones, over 75% appearing once. Comment on this clone: This sample includes further DNA sequences coding for the same CDR3.

Enrolled during active infection, Seattle patients were then followed longitudinally. Germline values: CDR1 SGHNT, CDR2 YYREEE (reference sequence). V lost 1 base and J lost 2, with 10 bases in between. The CDR3 contains 14 residues. The genes are TRBV5-4 and TRBJ2-7; maybe TRBD1 (5 bases). The sequence was obtained from a woman in her thirties or forties with COVID-19, enrolled during active disease. Material for sequencing was peripheral blood. The CDR3 DNA reads as TGTGCCAGCAGCTTGCGGCAGGGTGCCTACGAGCAGTACTTC. This codes for CASSLRQGAYEQYF. The whole variable domain, remainder taken from reference TRBV5-4 and TRBJ2-7, is ETGVTQSPTHLIKTRGQQVTLRCSSQSGHNTVSWYQQALGQGPQFIFQYYREEENGRGNFPPRFSGLQFPNYSSELNVNALELDDSALYLCASSLRQGAYEQYFGPGTRLTVT.